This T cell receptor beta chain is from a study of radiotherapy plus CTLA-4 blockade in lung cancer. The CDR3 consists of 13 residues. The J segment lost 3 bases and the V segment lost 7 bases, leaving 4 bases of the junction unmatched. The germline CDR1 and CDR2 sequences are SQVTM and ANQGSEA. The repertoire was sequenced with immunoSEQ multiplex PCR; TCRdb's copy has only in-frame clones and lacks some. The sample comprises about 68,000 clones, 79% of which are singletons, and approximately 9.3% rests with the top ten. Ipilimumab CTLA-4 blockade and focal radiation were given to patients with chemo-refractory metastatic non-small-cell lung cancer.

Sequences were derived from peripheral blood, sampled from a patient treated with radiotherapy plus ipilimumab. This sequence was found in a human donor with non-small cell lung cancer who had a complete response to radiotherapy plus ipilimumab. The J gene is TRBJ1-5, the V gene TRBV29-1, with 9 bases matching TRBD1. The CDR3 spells CSAGTGNNQPQHF. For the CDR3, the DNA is TGCAGCGCCGGGACAGGGAACAATCAGCCCCAGCATTTT.